This note documents a single T cell receptor beta chain sequence. Its antigen is still unknown. Here immunoSEQ multiplex PCR was the method, and the copy in TCRdb shows in-frame clones only, minus some. Of roughly 2.2 million clones listed, about 92% are singletons. This specimen comes from a study of shared clonotypes between healthy human individuals. The study, taken as a whole, reports: Among donors, the sharing of clonotypes was expected to be influenced by sequencing depth.

Nashville, Tennessee was home to all donors, who were Caucasian adults. The receptor's source is a man between 18 and 35 years old in good health. Some clones in this sample may be carry-over from other donors' samples. Sequencing was done on a sample of naive CD4+ T cells from PBMCs. Indicated subset: CD45RA+ positively selected.

CDR3 region: CSVGVYRVGYTF. CDR3 nucleotide sequence: TGCAGCGTTGGGGTCTACAGGGTTGGCTACACCTTC. The V call is TRBV29-1, the J call TRBJ1-2, with D possibly being TRBD1 (6 bases). The CDR3 consists of 12 residues. V was shortened by 4 bases and J by 7 bases, with 13 bases between the two germline ends. Germline lookup yields CDR1 SQVTM and CDR2 ANQGSEA.